Included here is one T cell receptor (beta chain) sequence, with context. Its specific antigen is unknown. No much larger clonotype is one base removed from it; base qualities were not supplied. Its CDR3 holds 14 amino acids, cysteine through phenylalanine. The kept DNA is CDR3 alone, 42 bases in frame from the first base. V loses 0 bases of germline sequence and J loses 6 bases, and the interval between the two ends is 11 bases. According to the germline V gene, CDR1 reads MNHGY and CDR2 reads SVAAGI. The immunoSEQ Assay, a bias-controlled multiplex PCR, was used to amplify TCRbeta CDR3 regions from genomic DNA. Per the original workflow: Nucleated cell counts per sample were estimated from amplification of reference gene primers within the assay. To quantify the absolute abundance of each unique TCRbeta CDR3 rearrangement, sequence reads were collapsed and filtered. For each sample, productive Simpson clonality was calculated by taking the square root of Simpson's diversity index across productive rearrangements. TCRdb mirrors the immuneACCESS table, restricted to in-frame sequences. Some clones are absent from its copies; in checked studies, under half trace to an unresolved V gene, and the reason for the others is unknown. V and J calls and clone size are those listed in that table; D and trimming were worked out from the DNA. For this sample the table gives fewer than 250,000 clones, of which 80% to 90% were detected only once. 2.5% to 3.5% of the sample is held by the ten biggest clonotypes.

This sample stems from a study of blood T cell repertoires in COVID-19 (TCRdb year 2020). For the wider study: Samples covering the acute and convalescent phases of COVID-19 were provided by collaborators in the United States, Italy and Spain. Nearly every sample came with metadata listing a de-identified subject ID, COVID-19 status, age in years and sex. The material from the prospective study consisted of cDNA or gDNA derived from T cells, B-cell-depleted T cells, or PBMCs. Where available, HLA class I and class II types were taken from metadata supplied by the sample provider and were not determined by assay-based typing. The repertoires were released in a freely available public database meant as a resource for research on the immune response to SARS-CoV-2. Deeply sampled blood TCRbeta repertoires from subjects exposed to, actively infected with, or recovered from COVID-19 were included in the dataset. Samples were obtained from the ongoing ImmuneRACE study (first 160 participants) and from some 1,200 subjects provided by 6 global collaborators. The research as a whole found: How much clinical and demographic metadata was included differed by source and by participant, and the metadata was provided uncurated.

Collaborating institutions collected whole blood in K2EDTA tubes following their own protocols. For TCRbeta analysis, collaborators shipped samples in one of three forms: frozen whole blood, isolated PBMCs, or DNA extracted from either of those sample types. In this chain, TRBV6-9 is recombined with TRBJ1-2, with TRBD1 as a weak D call on 5 bases. This sequence was found in a man aged 50-60 years with active or convalescent COVID-19. Sequenced input: peripheral blood. The nucleotide sequence is given as TGTGCCAGCAGTTATTCTGAAGGGGAAGATGGCTACACCTTC. This translates into CASSYSEGEDGYTF.